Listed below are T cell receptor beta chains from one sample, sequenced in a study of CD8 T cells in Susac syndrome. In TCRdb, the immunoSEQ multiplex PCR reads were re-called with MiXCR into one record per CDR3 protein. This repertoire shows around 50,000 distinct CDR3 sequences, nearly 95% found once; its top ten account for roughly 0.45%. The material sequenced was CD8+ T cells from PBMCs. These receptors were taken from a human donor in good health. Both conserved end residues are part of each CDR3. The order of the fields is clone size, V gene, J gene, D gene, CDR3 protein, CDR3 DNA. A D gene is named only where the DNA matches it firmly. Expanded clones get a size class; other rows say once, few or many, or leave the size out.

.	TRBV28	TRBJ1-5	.	CASSSGRHQPQHF	TGTGCCAGCAGTTCAGGACGCCATCAGCCCCAGCATTTT
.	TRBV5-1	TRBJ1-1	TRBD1	CASSLRGQANTEAFF	TGCGCCAGCAGTTTGAGGGGACAGGCAAACACTGAAGCTTTCTTT
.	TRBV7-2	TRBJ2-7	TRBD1	CASSKSDRGFTYEQYF	TGTGCCAGCAGCAAATCCGACAGGGGTTTCACCTACGAGCAGTACTTC
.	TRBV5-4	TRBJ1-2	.	CASSPPEGIYGYTF	TGTGCCAGCAGCCCCCCGGAAGGGATATATGGCTACACCTTC
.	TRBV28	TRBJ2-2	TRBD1	CATHLTGALDTGELFF	TGTGCCACCCATCTGACAGGGGCGTTAGATACCGGGGAGCTGTTTTTT
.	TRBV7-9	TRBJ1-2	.	CASSNGTLDPHYGYTF	TGTGCCAGCAGCAATGGGACACTCGATCCCCACTATGGCTACACCTTC
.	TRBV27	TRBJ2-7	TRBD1	CASSFSTGVVAYEQYF	TGTGCCAGCAGTTTTTCTACAGGGGTGGTTGCCTACGAGCAGTACTTC
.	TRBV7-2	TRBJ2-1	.	CASSQGELPRSYNEQFF	TGTGCCAGCAGCCAGGGAGAGCTCCCACGATCCTACAATGAGCAGTTCTTC
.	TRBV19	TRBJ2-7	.	CASSISQGTSYEQYF	TGTGCCAGTAGTATATCCCAAGGGACGTCCTACGAGCAGTACTTC
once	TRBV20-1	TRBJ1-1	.	CLRRGAGTEAFF	TGCTTACGAAGGGGGGCCGGCACTGAAGCTTTCTTT
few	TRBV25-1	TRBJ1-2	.	CASSGFGAYLYGYTF	TGTGCCAGCAGTGGTTTTGGGGCGTACCTCTATGGCTACACCTTC
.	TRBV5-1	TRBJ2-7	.	CASSLNGGPLDEQYF	TGCGCCAGCAGCTTAAACGGGGGGCCGTTAGACGAGCAGTACTTC
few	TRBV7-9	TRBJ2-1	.	CASSLSGRGIYNEQFF	TGTGCCAGCAGCTTATCCGGTCGAGGGATATACAATGAGCAGTTCTTC